Listed below are T cell receptor beta chains from one sample, sequenced in a study of breast tumors, draining lymph nodes, adjacent tissues. TCRdb used MiXCR to reprocess the multiplex PCR reads, holding one entry per CDR3 protein. This table holds 200,000 to 250,000 distinct CDR3 sequences, less than 40% found once. Sequenced input: axillary lymph node tissue. These receptors were collected from a female donor with breast cancer. Some clones in this sample may be carry-over from other donors' samples. Each CDR3 is given with its conserved first and last residue. D genes are given only for firm matches. Only part of the rows carry a size: once, few, many, or a class if the clone is expanded.

V gene	CDR3 length	J gene	clone size	D gene	CDR3 protein	CDR3 DNA
TRBV11-3	12	TRBJ2-3	many	-	CASSPRGDTQYF	TGTGCCAGCAGCCCCCGGGGGGATACGCAGTATTTT
TRBV6-5	13	TRBJ2-1	-	-	CASSHSSYNEQFF	TGTGCCAGCAGTCACTCGTCGTACAATGAGCAGTTCTTC
TRBV24-1	16	TRBJ2-3	many	TRBD2	CATSDPGLAGTDTQYF	TGTGCCACCAGTGATCCGGGACTAGCGGGCACAGATACGCAGTATTTT
TRBV12-3/TRBV12-4	15	TRBJ2-3	many	-	CASSPFTSYTDTQYF	TGTGCCAGCAGTCCCTTTACCTCTTACACAGATACGCAGTATTTT
TRBV4-2	17	TRBJ1-2	many	-	CASSQDGGKGANYGYTF	TGTGCCAGCAGCCAAGACGGGGGAAAAGGGGCTAACTATGGCTACACCTTC
TRBV12-3/TRBV12-4	15	TRBJ2-3	once	-	CASSSEYFITDTQYF	TGTGCCAGCAGTTCAGAGTACTTTATCACAGATACGCAGTATTTT
TRBV18	12	TRBJ2-5	-	-	CASSPEDETQYF	TGTGCCAGCTCACCTGAGGACGAGACCCAGTACTTC
TRBV30	12	TRBJ2-7	many	-	CAWSDRTYEQYF	TGTGCCTGGAGTGATCGTACCTACGAGCAGTACTTC
TRBV5-8	16	TRBJ2-7	few	TRBD1	CASSPGAGRGSHEQYF	TGTGCCAGCAGCCCTGGAGCCGGCAGGGGGAGTCACGAGCAGTACTTC
TRBV20-1	16	TRBJ1-4	-	-	CSAKPGPNEQGERVFF	TGCAGTGCTAAGCCGGGTCCCAACGAGCAGGGTGAAAGGGTGTTTTTT
TRBV7-2	15	TRBJ2-1	many	TRBD1	CASSPSRTGYNEQFF	TGTGCCAGCAGCCCATCCCGGACAGGCTACAATGAGCAGTTCTTC
TRBV2	13	TRBJ1-2	many	-	CASSAAVGYGYTF	TGTGCCAGCAGTGCCGCAGTGGGGTATGGCTACACCTTC
TRBV7-2	15	TRBJ2-2	-	TRBD1	CASSSPGQGHGELFF	TGTGCCAGCAGCTCCCCGGGACAGGGCCACGGGGAGCTGTTTTTT
TRBV19	13	TRBJ2-2	-	-	CASRDTTPGSCFF	-
TRBV7-2	15	TRBJ2-7	many	-	CASSLVWGSSYEQYF	TGTGCCAGCAGCTTAGTTTGGGGCAGCTCCTACGAGCAGTACTTC
TRBV29-1	14	TRBJ1-3	-	-	CSVDLRGAGNTIYF	TGCAGCGTCGACCTCAGGGGAGCTGGAAACACCATATATTTT
TRBV6-4	17	TRBJ2-7	few	TRBD1	CASSLRTGSHRVYEQYF	TGTGCCAGCAGTCTCCGGACAGGGAGTCATAGGGTCTACGAGCAGTACTTC
TRBV19	13	TRBJ1-2	medium-sized	-	CASSMMGNYGYTF	TGTGCCAGTAGTATGATGGGGAACTATGGCTACACCTTC
TRBV7-2	15	TRBJ2-2	many	-	CASSLRQGGTGELFF	TGTGCCAGCAGCTTAAGACAGGGAGGTACCGGGGAGCTGTTTTTT
TRBV7-2	16	TRBJ1-3	-	-	CASSPREVISGNTIYF	TGTGCCAGCAGCCCCCGAGAGGTAATCTCTGGAAACACCATATATTTT
TRBV20-1	23	TRBJ1-2	-	-	CSARVLLAGYNNEQGRTVYGYTF	TGCAGTGCTAGAGTTTTGCTAGCGGGCTACAACAATGAGCAGGGAAGGACGGTCTATGGCTACACCTTC
TRBV5-8	15	TRBJ2-5	many	TRBD2	CASSFGLAGGETQYF	TGTGCCAGCAGCTTCGGACTAGCGGGAGGCGAGACCCAGTACTTC
TRBV2	17	TRBJ1-6	-	TRBD1	CASSPRTGGKEDSPLHF	TGTGCCAGCAGCCCTCGGACAGGGGGCAAAGAGGATTCACCCCTCCACTTT